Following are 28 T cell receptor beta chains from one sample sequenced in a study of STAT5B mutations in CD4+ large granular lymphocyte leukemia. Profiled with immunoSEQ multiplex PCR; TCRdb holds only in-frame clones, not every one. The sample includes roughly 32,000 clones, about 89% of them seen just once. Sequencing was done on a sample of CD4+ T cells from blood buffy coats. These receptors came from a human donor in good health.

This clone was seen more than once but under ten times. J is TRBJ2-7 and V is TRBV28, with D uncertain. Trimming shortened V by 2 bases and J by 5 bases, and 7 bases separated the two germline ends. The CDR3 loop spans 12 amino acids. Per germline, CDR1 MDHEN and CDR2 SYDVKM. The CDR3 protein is CASSLVSHEQYF. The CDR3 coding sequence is TGTGCCAGCAGTTTAGTGAGTCACGAGCAGTACTTC.

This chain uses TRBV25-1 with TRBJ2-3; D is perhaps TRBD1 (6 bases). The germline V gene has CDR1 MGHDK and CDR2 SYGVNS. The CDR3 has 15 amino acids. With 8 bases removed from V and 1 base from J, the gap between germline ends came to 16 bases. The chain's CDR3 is CASSKPGHRTDTQYF. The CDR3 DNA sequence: TGTGCCAGCTCTAAGCCGGGACACCGCACAGATACGCAGTATTTT.

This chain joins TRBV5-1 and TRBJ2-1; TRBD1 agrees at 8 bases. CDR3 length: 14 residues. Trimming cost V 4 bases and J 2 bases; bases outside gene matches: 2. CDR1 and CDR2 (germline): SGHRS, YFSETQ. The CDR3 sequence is CASSQDRAYNEQFF. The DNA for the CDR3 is TGCGCCAGCAGCCAGGACAGGGCCTACAATGAGCAGTTCTTC.

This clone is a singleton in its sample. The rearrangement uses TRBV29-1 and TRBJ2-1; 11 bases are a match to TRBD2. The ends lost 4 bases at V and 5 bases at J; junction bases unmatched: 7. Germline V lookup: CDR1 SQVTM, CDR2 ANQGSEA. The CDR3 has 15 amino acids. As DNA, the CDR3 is TGCAGCGTTGGGTTCAGACTAGCGGGGAACAATGAGCAGTTCTTC. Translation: CSVGFRLAGNNEQFF.

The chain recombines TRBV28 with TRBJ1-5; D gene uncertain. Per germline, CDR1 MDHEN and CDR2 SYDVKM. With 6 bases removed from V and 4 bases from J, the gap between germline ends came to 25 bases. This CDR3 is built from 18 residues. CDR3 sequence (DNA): TGTGCCAGCAGCAGCCGGGTCTCTTGGGGTCAGGTGAATCAGCCCCAGCATTTT. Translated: CASSSRVSWGQVNQPQHF. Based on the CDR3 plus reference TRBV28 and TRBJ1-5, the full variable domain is DVKVTQSSRYLVKRTGEKVFLECVQDMDHENMFWYRQDPGLGLRLIYFSYDVKMKEKGDIPEGYSVSREKKERFSLILESASTNQTSMYLCASSSRVSWGQVNQPQHFGDGTRLSIL.

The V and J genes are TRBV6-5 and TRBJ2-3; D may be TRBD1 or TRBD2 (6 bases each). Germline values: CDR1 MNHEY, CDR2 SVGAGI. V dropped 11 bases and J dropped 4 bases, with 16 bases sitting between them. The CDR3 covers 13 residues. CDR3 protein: CAAGRGHSDTQYF. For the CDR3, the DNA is TGTGCCGCGGGCCGGGGGCATTCAGATACGCAGTATTTT.

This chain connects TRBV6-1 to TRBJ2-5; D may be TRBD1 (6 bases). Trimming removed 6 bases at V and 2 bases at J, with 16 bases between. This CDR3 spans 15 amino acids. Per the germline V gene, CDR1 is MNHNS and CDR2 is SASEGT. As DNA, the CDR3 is TGTGCCAGCAGGGGACGACAGGCATTACAAGAGACCCAGTACTTC. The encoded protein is CASRGRQALQETQYF.

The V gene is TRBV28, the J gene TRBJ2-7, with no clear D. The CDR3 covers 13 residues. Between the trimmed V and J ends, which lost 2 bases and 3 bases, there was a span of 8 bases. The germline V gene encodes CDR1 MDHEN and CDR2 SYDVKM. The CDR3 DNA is TGTGCCAGCAGTTTAGTTCACCTCTACGAGCAGTACTTC. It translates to CASSLVHLYEQYF.

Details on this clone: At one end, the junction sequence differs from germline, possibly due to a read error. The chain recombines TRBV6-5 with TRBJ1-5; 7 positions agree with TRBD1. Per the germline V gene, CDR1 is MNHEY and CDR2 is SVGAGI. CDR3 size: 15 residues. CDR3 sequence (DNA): TGTGCCAGCAGCCCCGGGACAGTAAGGAATCAGCCCCGGCATTTT. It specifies CASSPGTVRNQPRHF.

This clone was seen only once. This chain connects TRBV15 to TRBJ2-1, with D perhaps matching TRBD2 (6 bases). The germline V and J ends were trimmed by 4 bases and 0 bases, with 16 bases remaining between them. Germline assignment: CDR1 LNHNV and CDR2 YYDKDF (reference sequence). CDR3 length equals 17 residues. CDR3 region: CATSTWEATSSYNEQFF. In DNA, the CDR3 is TGTGCCACCAGCACCTGGGAAGCGACTAGCTCCTACAATGAGCAGTTCTTC. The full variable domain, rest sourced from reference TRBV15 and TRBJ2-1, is DAMVIQNPRYQVTQFGKPVTLSCSQTLNHNVMYWYQQKSSQAPKLLFHYYDKDFNNEADTPDNFQSRRPNTSFCFLDIRSPGLGDTAMYLCATSTWEATSSYNEQFFGPGTRLTVL.

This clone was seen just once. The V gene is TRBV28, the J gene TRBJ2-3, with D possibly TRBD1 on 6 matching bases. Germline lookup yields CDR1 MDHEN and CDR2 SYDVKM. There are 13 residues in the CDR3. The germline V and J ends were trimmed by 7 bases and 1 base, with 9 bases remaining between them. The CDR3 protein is CASTSGGTDTQYF. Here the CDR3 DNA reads TGTGCCAGCACATCAGGGGGCACAGATACGCAGTATTTT.

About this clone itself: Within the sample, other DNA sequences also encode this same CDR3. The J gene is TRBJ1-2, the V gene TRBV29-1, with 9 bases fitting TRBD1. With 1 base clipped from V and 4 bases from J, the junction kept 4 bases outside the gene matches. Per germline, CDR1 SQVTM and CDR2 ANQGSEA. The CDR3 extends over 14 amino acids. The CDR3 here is CSVEGGTGIYGYTF. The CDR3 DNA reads TGCAGCGTTGAAGGGGGGACAGGGATCTATGGCTACACCTTC. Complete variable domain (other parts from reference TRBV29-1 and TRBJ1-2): SAVISQKPSRDICQRGTSLTIQCQVDSQVTMMFWYRQQPGQSLTLIATANQGSEATYESGFVIDKFPISRPNLTFSTLTVSNMSPEDSSIYLCSVEGGTGIYGYTFGSGTRLTVV.

CDR3 region: CASLAGGSYEQYF. Written as DNA, the CDR3 is TGTGCCAGTCTAGCGGGAGGCTCCTACGAGCAGTACTTC. The chain couples TRBV28 to TRBJ2-7; TRBD2 aligns across 11 bases. J gave up 0 bases and V 9 bases, and 1 base lay outside the gene matches. The CDR3 totals 13 residues. In germline, CDR1 is MDHEN, CDR2 SYDVKM.

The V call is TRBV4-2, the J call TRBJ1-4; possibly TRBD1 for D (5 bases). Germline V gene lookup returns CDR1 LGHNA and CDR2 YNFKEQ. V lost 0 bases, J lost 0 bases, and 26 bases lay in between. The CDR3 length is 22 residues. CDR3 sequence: CASSQDPDGGALGIATNEKLFF. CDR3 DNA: TGTGCCAGCAGCCAAGATCCCGACGGAGGGGCCTTAGGGATTGCAACTAATGAAAAACTGTTTTTT.

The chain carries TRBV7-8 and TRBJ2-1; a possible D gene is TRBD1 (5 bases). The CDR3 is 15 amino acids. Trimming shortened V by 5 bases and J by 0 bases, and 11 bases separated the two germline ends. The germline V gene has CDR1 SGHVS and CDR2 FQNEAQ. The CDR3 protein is CASSLDIISYNEQFF. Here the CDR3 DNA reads TGTGCCAGCAGCCTGGACATCATCTCCTACAATGAGCAGTTCTTC.

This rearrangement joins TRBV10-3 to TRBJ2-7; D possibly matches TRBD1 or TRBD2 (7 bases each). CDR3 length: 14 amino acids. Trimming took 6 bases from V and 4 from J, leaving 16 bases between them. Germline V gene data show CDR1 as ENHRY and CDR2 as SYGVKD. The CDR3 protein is CAIRPGGGAYEQYF. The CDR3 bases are TGTGCCATCAGGCCAGGGGGAGGGGCGTACGAGCAGTACTTC.

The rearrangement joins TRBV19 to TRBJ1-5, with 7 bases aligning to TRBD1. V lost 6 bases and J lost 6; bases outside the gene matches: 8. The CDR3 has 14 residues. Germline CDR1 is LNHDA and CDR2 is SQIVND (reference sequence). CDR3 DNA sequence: TGTGCCAGTAGCCAAGACAGGGTACCTCAGCCCCAGCATTTT. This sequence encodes CASSQDRVPQPQHF.

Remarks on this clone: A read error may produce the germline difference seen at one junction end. The CDR3 bases are TGTGCCAGCAGTTTAGACCAGAACCCGAACACTGAAGCTTTCTTT. This gives the protein CASSLDQNPNTEAFF. The chain carries TRBV11-2 and TRBJ1-1, with D hard to call. The CDR3 runs 15 residues. Per germline, CDR1 SGHAT and CDR2 FQNNGV.

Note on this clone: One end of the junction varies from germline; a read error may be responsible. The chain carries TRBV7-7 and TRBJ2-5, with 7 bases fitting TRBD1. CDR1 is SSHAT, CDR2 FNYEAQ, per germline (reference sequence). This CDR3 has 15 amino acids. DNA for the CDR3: TGTGCTAGCAGCCCCATAGGGACAGTCCAAGAGACCCAGTACTTC. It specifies CASSPIGTVQETQYF.

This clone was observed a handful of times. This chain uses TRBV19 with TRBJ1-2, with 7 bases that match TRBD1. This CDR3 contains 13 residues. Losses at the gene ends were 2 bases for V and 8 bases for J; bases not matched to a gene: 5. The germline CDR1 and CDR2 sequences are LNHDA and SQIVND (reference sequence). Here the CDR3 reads CASSITGEGGYTF. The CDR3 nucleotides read TGTGCCAGTAGTATAACAGGGGAAGGGGGCTACACCTTC. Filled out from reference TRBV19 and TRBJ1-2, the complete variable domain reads DGGITQSPKYLFRKEGQNVTLSCEQNLNHDAMYWYRQDPGQGLRLIYYSQIVNDFQKGDIAEGYSVSREKKESFPLTVTSAQKNPTAFYLCASSITGEGGYTFGSGTRLTVV.

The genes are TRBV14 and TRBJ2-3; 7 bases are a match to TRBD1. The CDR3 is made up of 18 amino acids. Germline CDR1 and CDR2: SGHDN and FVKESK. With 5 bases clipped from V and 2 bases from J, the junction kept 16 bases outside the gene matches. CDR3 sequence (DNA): TGTGCCAGCAGCTCAAACAGGGGCGATACCCCATTCACAGATACGCAGTATTTT. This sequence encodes CASSSNRGDTPFTDTQYF.

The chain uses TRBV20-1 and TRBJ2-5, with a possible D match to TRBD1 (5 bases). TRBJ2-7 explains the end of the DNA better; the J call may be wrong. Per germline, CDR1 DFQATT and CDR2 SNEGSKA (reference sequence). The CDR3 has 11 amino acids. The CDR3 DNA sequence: TGCAGTGCTAGTCTGGACACCGAGCAGTACTTC. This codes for CSASLDTEQYF.

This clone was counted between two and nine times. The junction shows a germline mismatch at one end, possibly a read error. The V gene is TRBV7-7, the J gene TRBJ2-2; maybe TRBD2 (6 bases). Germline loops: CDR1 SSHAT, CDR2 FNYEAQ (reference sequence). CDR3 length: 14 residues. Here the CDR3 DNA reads TGTGCTAGCAGCGAGACTAGGAACACCGGGGAGCTGTTTTTT. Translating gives CASSETRNTGELFF.

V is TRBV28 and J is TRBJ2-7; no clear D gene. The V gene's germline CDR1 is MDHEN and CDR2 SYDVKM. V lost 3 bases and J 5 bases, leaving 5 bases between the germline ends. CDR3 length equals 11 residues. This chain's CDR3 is CASSFLHEQYF. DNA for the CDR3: TGTGCCAGCAGTTTCTTACACGAGCAGTACTTC.

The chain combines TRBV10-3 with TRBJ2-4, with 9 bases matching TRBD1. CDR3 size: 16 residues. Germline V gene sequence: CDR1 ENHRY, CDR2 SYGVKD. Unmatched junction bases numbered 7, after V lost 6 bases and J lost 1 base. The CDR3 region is CAISTGGFSAKNIQYF. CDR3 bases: TGTGCCATCAGCACAGGGGGCTTTTCGGCCAAAAACATTCAGTACTTC.

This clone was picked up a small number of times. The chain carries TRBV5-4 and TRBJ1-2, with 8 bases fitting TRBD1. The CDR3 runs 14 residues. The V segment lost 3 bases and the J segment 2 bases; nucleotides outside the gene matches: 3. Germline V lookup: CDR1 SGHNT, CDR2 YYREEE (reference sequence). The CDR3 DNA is TGTGCCAGCAGCTACGGACAGGGCAACTATGGCTACACCTTC. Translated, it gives CASSYGQGNYGYTF. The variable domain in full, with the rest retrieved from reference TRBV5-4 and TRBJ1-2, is ETGVTQSPTHLIKTRGQQVTLRCSSQSGHNTVSWYQQALGQGPQFIFQYYREEENGRGNFPPRFSGLQFPNYSSELNVNALELDDSALYLCASSYGQGNYGYTFGSGTRLTVV.

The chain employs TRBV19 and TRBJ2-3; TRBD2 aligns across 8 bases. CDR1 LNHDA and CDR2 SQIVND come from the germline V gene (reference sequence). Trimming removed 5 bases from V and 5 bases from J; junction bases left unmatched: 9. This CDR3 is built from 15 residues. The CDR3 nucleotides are TGTGCCAGTAGTCTCCAGCGGGAGTTGGGAGATACGCAGTATTTT. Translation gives CASSLQRELGDTQYF.

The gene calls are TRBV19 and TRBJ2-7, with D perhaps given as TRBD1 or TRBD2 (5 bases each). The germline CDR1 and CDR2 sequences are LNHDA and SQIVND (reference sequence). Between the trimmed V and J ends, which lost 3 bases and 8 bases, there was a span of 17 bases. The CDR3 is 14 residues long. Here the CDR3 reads CASSIPGPAWKQYF. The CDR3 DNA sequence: TGTGCCAGTAGTATCCCGGGACCTGCCTGGAAGCAGTACTTC. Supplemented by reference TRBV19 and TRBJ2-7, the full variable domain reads DGGITQSPKYLFRKEGQNVTLSCEQNLNHDAMYWYRQDPGQGLRLIYYSQIVNDFQKGDIAEGYSVSREKKESFPLTVTSAQKNPTAFYLCASSIPGPAWKQYFGPGTRLTVT.